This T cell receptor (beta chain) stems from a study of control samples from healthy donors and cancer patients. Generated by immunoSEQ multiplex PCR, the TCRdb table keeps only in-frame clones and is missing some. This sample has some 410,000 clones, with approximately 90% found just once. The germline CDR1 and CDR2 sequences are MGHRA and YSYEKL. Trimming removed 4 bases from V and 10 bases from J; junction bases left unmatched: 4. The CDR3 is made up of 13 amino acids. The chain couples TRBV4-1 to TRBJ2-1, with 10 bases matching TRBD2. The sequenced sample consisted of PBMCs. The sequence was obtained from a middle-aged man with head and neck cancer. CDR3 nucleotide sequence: TGCGCCAGCAGCCCAAGACTAGCGGGCGAGCAGTTCTTC. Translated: CASSPRLAGEQFF.